This T cell receptor (beta chain) appears in the sequencing data of a study of blood T cell repertoires in COVID-19 (dated by TCRdb to the early 2020s). Concerning the study at large: Samples covering the acute and convalescent phases of COVID-19 were provided by collaborators in the United States, Italy and Spain. The material from the prospective study consisted of cDNA or gDNA derived from T cells, B-cell-depleted T cells, or PBMCs. Where available, HLA class I and class II types were taken from metadata supplied by the sample provider and were not determined by assay-based typing. The dataset comprised deeply sampled blood TCRbeta repertoires from subjects exposed to, actively infected with, or recovered from COVID-19. A freely available public database, intended as a resource for researchers studying the immune response to SARS-CoV-2, is where the repertoires were released. The samples were drawn from two sources: the first 160 participants of the ongoing ImmuneRACE study, and 1,200 or so subjects contributed by 6 global collaborators. The sample metadata nearly always contained a de-identified subject ID, COVID-19 status, age in years and sex. General study outcomes and caveats: Clinical and demographic metadata were provided uncurated, with the amount varying by source and participant.

CDR1 and CDR2 were assigned from the germline V gene (reference sequence) as GTSNPN and SVGIG. The CDR3 has 15 amino acids, counting the end cysteine and phenylalanine. Only CDR3 DNA remains: 45 bases, in frame from the first base. Germline trimming: 3 bases from V, 0 bases from J; junction bases outside gene matches: 5. This clone has just a few counts. Its antigen specificity is not known. No base-level quality is on record; no much larger clone is a single base apart. Collaborating institutions collected whole blood in K2EDTA tubes following their own protocols. For TCRbeta analysis, collaborator samples were shipped as frozen whole blood, as isolated PBMCs, or as DNA extracted from either sample type. TCRbeta CDR3 regions were amplified from genomic DNA by means of the immunoSEQ Assay, a bias-controlled multiplex PCR. Per the source publication's procedure: The number of nucleated cells in each sample was estimated by amplification of reference gene primers within the assay. To quantify the absolute abundance of each unique TCRbeta CDR3 rearrangement, sequence reads were collapsed and filtered. For each sample, productive Simpson clonality was calculated by taking the square root of Simpson's diversity index across productive rearrangements. The clones in this table, taken by TCRdb from immuneACCESS, are in-frame only. Not every clone is retained; where verified, under half of the shortfall comes from an unresolved V gene, and the cause of the rest is unknown. V and J calls and clone size come straight from that table; D and trimming were deduced from the DNA. A total of just over 95,000 clones appear in this sample, 82% of them only once. In total, the top ten clones hold more than 15% of the sample.

The sequence was collected from an elderly man with acute or convalescent COVID-19. The rearrangement combines TRBV30 with TRBJ1-3, with 7 middle bases fitting TRBD1. Sequencing was performed on peripheral blood. In nucleotides, the sequence is TGTGCCTGGAGAGGACAGGCCGGCTCTGGAAACACCATATATTTT. This translates into CAWRGQAGSGNTIYF.